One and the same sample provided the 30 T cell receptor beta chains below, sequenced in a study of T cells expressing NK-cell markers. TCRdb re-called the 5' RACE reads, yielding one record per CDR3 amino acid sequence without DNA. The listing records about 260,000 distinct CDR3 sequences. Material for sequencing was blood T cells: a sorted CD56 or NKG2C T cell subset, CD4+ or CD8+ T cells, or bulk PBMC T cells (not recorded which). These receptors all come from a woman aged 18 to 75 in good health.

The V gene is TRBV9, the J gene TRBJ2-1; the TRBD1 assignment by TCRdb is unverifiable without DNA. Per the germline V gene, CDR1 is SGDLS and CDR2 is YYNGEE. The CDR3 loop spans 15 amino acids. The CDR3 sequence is CASSVGVGTPNEQFF.

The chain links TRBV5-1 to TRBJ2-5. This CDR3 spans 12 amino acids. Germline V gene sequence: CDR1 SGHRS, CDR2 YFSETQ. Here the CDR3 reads CASRLRLETQYF. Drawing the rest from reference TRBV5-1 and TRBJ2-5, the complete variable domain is KAGVTQTPRYLIKTRGQQVTLSCSPISGHRSVSWYQQTPGQGLQFLFEYFSETQRNKGNFPGRFSGRQFSNSRSEMNVSTLELGDSALYLCASRLRLETQYFGPGTRLLVL.

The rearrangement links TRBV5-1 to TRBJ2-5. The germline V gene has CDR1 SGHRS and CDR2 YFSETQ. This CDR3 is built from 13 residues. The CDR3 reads CASSFRHQETQYF.

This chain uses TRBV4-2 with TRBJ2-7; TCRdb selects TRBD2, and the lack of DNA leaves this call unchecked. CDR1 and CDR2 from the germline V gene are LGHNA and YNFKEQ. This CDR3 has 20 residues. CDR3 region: CASSQDPWTSGSLTSYEQYF.

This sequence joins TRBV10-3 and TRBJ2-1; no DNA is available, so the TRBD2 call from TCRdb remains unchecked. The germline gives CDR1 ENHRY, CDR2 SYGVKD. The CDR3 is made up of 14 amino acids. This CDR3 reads CASRLAGVTNEQFF.

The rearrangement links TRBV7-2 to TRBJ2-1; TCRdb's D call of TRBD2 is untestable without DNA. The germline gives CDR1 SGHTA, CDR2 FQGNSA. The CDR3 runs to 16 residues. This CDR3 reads CASSVTSGSIYNEQFF.

The CDR3 is CASSGTAYGYTF. The rearrangement joins TRBV12-3 or TRBV12-4 to TRBJ1-2; TCRdb designates TRBD1, a call that cannot be tested without DNA. The CDR3 runs to 12 residues.

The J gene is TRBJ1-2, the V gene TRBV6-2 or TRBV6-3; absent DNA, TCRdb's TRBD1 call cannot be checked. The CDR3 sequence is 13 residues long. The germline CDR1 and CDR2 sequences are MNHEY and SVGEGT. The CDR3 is CASNRGQNSGYTF.

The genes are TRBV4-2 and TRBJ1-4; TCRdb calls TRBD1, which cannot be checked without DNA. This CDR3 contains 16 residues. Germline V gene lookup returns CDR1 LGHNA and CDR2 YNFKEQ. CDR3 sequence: CASSSGGAGKREKLFF.

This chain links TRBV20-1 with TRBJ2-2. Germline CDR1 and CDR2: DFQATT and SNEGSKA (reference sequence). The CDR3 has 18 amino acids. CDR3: CSAVMGSARLANTGELFF.

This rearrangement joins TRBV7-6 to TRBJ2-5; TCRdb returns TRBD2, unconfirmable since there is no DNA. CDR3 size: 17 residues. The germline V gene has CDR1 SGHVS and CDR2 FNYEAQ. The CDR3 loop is CASSGALAGSAQETQYF.

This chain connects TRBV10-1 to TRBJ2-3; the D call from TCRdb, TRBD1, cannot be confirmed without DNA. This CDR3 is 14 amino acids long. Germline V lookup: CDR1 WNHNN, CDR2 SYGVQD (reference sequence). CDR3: CASSGRTGPDTQYF.

This chain's CDR3 is CAWSVLSGTGDTQYF. V is TRBV30 and J is TRBJ2-3; the D gene TCRdb calls, TRBD2, cannot be checked with no DNA. CDR1 and CDR2 from the germline V gene are GTSNPN and SVGIG (reference sequence). The CDR3 runs 15 residues.

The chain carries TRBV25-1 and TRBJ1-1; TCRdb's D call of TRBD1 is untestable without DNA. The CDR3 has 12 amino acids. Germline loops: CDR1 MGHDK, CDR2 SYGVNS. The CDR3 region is CASSDWQGDAFF.

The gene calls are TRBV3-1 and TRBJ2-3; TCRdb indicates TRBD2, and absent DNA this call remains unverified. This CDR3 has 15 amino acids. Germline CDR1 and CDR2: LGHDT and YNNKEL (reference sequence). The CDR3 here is CATSKRATLSDTQYF.

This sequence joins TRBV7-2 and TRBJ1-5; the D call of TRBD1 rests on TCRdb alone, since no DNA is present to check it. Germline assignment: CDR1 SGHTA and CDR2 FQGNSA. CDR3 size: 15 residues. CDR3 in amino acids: CASSSHGGSNQPQHF.

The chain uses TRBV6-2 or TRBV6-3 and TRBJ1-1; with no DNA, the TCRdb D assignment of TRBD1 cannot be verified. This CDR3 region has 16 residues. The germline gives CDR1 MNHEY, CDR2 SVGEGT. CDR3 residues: CASSYRRQSGNTEAFF.

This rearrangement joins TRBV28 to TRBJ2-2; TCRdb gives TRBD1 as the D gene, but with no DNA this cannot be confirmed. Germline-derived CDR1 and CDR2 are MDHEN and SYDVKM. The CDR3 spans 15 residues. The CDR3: CASTFSGTGAGELFF.

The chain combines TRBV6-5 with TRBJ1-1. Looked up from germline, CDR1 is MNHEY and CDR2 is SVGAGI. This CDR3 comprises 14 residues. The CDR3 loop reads CASSYGQRNTEAFF.

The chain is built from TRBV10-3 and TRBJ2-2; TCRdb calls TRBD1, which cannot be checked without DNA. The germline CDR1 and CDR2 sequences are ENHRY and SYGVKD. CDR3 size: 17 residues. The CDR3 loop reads CAISDLDRGTRAGELFF.

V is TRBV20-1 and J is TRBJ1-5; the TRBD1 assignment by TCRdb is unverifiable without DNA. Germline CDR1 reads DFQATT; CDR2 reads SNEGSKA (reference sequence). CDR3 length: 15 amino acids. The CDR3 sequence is CSALGTVNSNQPQHF.

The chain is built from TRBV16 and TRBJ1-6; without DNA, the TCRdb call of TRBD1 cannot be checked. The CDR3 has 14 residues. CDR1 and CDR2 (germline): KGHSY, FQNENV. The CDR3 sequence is CASSRGGGNSPLHF.

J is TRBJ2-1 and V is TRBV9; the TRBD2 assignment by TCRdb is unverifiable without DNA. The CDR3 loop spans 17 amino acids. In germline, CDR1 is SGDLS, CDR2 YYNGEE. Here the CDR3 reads CASSVATSGGAYNEQFF.

CDR3 sequence reads: CASSSSGTASGTQYF. The V and J genes are TRBV11-2 and TRBJ2-3; the TCRdb D gene call, TRBD2, has no DNA to confirm it. From germline, CDR1 is SGHAT and CDR2 FQNNGV. The CDR3 extends over 15 amino acids.

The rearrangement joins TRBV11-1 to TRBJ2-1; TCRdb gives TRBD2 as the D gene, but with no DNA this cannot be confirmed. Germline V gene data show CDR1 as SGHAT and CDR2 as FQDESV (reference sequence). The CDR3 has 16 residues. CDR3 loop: CASSSLLAGQYNEQFF.

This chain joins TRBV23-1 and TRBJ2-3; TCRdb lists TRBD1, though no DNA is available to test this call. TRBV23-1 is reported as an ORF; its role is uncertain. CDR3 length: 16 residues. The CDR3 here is CASITEGGPSTDTQYF.

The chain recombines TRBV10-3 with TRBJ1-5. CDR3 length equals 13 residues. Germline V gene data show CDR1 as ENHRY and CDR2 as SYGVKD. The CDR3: CAISEGNNQPQHF.

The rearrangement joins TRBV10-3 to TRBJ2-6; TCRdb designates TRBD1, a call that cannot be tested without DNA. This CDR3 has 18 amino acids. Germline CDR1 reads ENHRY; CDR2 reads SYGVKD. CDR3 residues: CAIRGGGAQLSGANVLTF.

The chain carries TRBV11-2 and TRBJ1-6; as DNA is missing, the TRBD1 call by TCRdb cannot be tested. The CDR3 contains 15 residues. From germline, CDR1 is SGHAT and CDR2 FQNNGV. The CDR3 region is CASSTRDRAQSPLHF.

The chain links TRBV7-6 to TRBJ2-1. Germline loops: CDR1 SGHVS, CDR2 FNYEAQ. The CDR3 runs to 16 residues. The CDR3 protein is CASSSSGGSSYNEQFF.